The present TCR beta chain was sequenced within a study of CD8 T cells in ankylosing spondylitis. Quantitative barcoded 5'-RACE was used to prepare TCR beta libraries. Each CDR3 protein gets one entry after TCRdb re-called the 5' RACE reads with MiXCR. The sample yields 700,000 or so distinct CDR3 sequences, 15% to 20% seen once. This clonotype occurred once. Its cognate antigen is unknown. Study-level points and caveats: A TCR beta motif of several highly homologous variants seemed to mark ankylosing spondylitis blood. Existing reports had already noted some motif variants in reactive arthritis synovial fluid and blood. Clones tied to disease were said to be significantly enriched in matched ankylosing spondylitis synovial fluid. CD8+ cells made up the disease-linked clones, which were relatively rare in peripheral blood.

Trimming left V 6 bases short and J 7 bases short, with 24 bases between. The CDR3 totals 16 residues. Sequenced: blood, either unsorted or a sorted T cell fraction (not recorded which). The sequence was collected from a male donor with ankylosing spondylitis. The J gene is TRBJ2-5, the V gene TRBV12-3 or TRBV12-4; a weak D match, TRBD1 (5 bases). The CDR3 here is CASSPYTLKSQGTQYF. CDR3 coding DNA: TGTGCCAGCAGCCCGTATACGTTGAAATCCCAGGGGACCCAGTACTTC.